The next 25 T cell receptor beta chains were all read from a single sample in a study of T cell responses to AZD1222 COVID-19 vaccine. Clones were sequenced by immunoSEQ multiplex PCR, and TCRdb holds only the in-frame ones, with some missing. The profile shows some 200,000 clones, around 93% of them singletons. The starting material was peripheral blood, obtained 28 days after the second AZD1222 dose. The receptors stem from an adult who received the AZD1222 COVID-19 vaccine.

J is TRBJ2-1 and V is TRBV15, with D tentatively TRBD2 (5 bases). Germline-derived CDR1 and CDR2 are LNHNV and YYDKDF (reference sequence). The V end lost 1 base, the J end lost 0 bases, and 7 bases lay between the germline ends. There are 15 residues in the CDR3. The CDR3: CATSRGGSSYNEQFF. DNA of the CDR3: TGTGCCACCAGCAGAGGAGGGAGCTCCTACAATGAGCAGTTCTTC.

The chain has TRBV21-1 and TRBJ1-4; the table gives TRBD1 as D, unverified against the DNA. TRBV21-1 constitutes a pseudogene. The CDR3 sequence is 15 residues long. The CDR3 loop reads CASSPRWGLNEKLFF. CDR3 coding DNA: TGTGCCAGCAGCCCACGATGGGGGCTCAATGAAAAACTGTTTTTT.

J is TRBJ1-2 and V is TRBV19; 7 bases line up with TRBD1. V trimming: 7 bases; J trimming: 8 bases; junction bases outside the gene matches: 13. The CDR3 consists of 14 residues. Germline V gives CDR1 LNHDA, CDR2 SQIVND (reference sequence). The CDR3 loop reads CASTRGQPLSGYTF. CDR3 bases: TGTGCCAGTACCCGGGGACAGCCCTTATCCGGCTACACCTTC.

The gene calls are TRBV19 and TRBJ1-6; D is perhaps TRBD1 (5 bases). This CDR3 comprises 16 residues. V lost 6 bases to trimming and J lost 7 bases, with 19 bases between them. Germline lookup yields CDR1 LNHDA and CDR2 SQIVND (reference sequence). As DNA, the CDR3 is TGTGCCAGTAGCGCTCTCCCCAAGGGGATGAATTCACCCCTCCACTTT. It yields the protein CASSALPKGMNSPLHF.

This chain joins TRBV5-1 and TRBJ1-6; 10 bases map to TRBD1. CDR1 and CDR2 (germline): SGHRS, YFSETQ. The CDR3 loop spans 16 amino acids. The trim removed 0 bases at V and 9 bases at J, leaving 6 bases unmatched. The CDR3 DNA is TGCGCCAGCAGCTTGGCGGGGGACAGGGGAGTTTCACCCCTCCACTTT. This encodes CASSLAGDRGVSPLHF.

This rearrangement joins TRBV4-2 to TRBJ2-5; D ambiguous. The V gene lost 0 bases and the J gene lost 0 bases, with 11 bases spanning the gap. Germline CDR1 and CDR2: LGHNA and YNFKEQ. The CDR3 covers 16 residues. The CDR3 DNA reads TGTGCCAGCAGCCAAGATAGAAGTGGTTACCAAGAGACCCAGTACTTC. Amino acid sequence: CASSQDRSGYQETQYF.

The chain carries TRBV6-2 or TRBV6-3 and TRBJ1-1; 7 bases line up with TRBD1. The germline V gene has CDR1 MNHEY and CDR2 SVGEGT. Trimming at V came to 0 bases and at J to 14 bases, leaving 12 bases not matched to a gene. CDR3 size: 14 residues. CDR3 DNA sequence: TGTGCCAGCAGTTACTCCTCACTCAGGGGGAACGCGTTCTTT. It encodes CASSYSSLRGNAFF.

The CDR3 nucleotides are TGTGCCAGCAGCCCCACCGAGGTTAGCGGGGAGACCCAGTACTTC. Its protein is CASSPTEVSGETQYF. This rearrangement joins TRBV6-5 to TRBJ2-5, with 7 bases identical to TRBD2. CDR1 is MNHEY and CDR2 is SVGAGI in the germline V gene. V was clipped by 6 bases and J by 5 bases; unmatched bases: 12. The CDR3 spans 15 residues.

This clone occurred once. This chain links TRBV3-1 (or the pseudogene TRBV3-2) with TRBJ1-6; D remains unclear. The CDR3 length is 14 residues. Germline CDR1 and CDR2: LGHDT and YNNKEL (reference sequence). V shed 1 base and J shed 7 bases, with 8 bases lying between them. The CDR3 spells CASSQGQKNSPLHF. The DNA for the CDR3 is TGTGCCAGCAGCCAAGGTCAGAAAAATTCACCCCTCCACTTT.

The rearrangement joins TRBV27 to TRBJ1-5; 7 bases align to TRBD1. CDR1 and CDR2 from the germline V gene are MNHEY and SMNVEV (reference sequence). The ends lost 5 bases at V and 8 bases at J; junction bases unmatched: 6. CDR3 size: 13 residues. This CDR3 reads CASSTTGLEPQHF. The CDR3 DNA is TGTGCCAGCAGTACGACAGGGTTAGAGCCCCAGCATTTT.

The chain carries TRBV7-9 and TRBJ1-2; no reliable D call. There are 12 residues in the CDR3. Trimming shortened V by 0 bases and J by 8 bases, and 7 bases separated the two germline ends. Germline CDR1 reads SEHNR; CDR2 reads FQNEAQ (reference sequence). The CDR3 DNA follows: TGTGCCAGCAGCTTAGCCGAGGAAGGCTACACCTTC. This translates into CASSLAEEGYTF.

The chain has TRBV18 and TRBJ2-5; D is unresolved. The germline V gene encodes CDR1 KGHSH and CDR2 LQKENI. CDR3 length equals 14 residues. V shed 0 bases and J shed 5 bases, with 10 bases lying between them. The CDR3 loop reads CASSPPVSRETQYF. In nucleotides, the CDR3 is TGTGCCAGCTCACCACCGGTTAGTCGGGAGACCCAGTACTTC. The whole variable domain, filled in from reference TRBV18 and TRBJ2-5, reads NAGVMQNPRHLVRRRGQEARLRCSPMKGHSHVYWYRQLPEEGLKFMVYLQKENIIDESGMPKERFSAEFPKEGPSILRIQQVVRGDSAAYFCASSPPVSRETQYFGPGTRLLVL.

The chain couples TRBV27 to TRBJ2-7; D uncertain. CDR1 MNHEY and CDR2 SMNVEV come from the germline V gene (reference sequence). Trimming removed 5 bases from V and 7 bases from J, with 15 bases in between. The length of the CDR3 is 13 residues. The DNA of the CDR3 is TGTGCCAGCAGTATAGGTGGGGTGCTAGAGCAGTACTTC. Amino acids: CASSIGGVLEQYF.

V and J are TRBV13 and TRBJ1-3; D is uncertain. Between the trimmed V and J ends, which lost 3 bases and 0 bases, there was a span of 6 bases. Germline V CDR1 and CDR2: PRHDT, FYEKMQ (reference sequence). This CDR3 contains 14 residues. The CDR3 DNA follows: TGTGCCAGCAGCTTCGCCCGCTCTGGAAACACCATATATTTT. This gives the protein CASSFARSGNTIYF.

This rearrangement joins TRBV19 to TRBJ2-1; TRBD2 agrees at 7 bases. This CDR3 has 18 residues. CDR1 and CDR2 from the germline V gene are LNHDA and SQIVND (reference sequence). J was trimmed by 4 bases and V by 6 bases; bases with no gene match: 18. In DNA form, the CDR3 reads TGTGCCAGTAGCGAAGCCCCCTCCGGGCGGGGGTGGTACAATGAGCAGTTCTTC. Translated: CASSEAPSGRGWYNEQFF.

The V gene is TRBV19, the J gene TRBJ1-5; D not certain. This CDR3 has 13 amino acids. Germline lookup yields CDR1 LNHDA and CDR2 SQIVND (reference sequence). V shed 5 bases and J shed 5 bases, with 10 bases lying between them. The DNA of the CDR3 is TGTGCCAGTAGTTTGGACGGAGATCAGCCCCAGCATTTT. Translated, it gives CASSLDGDQPQHF.

The chain joins TRBV15 to TRBJ1-1, with 8 bases matching TRBD1. Trimming removed 10 bases from V and 0 bases from J; junction bases left unmatched: 7. The germline V gene has CDR1 LNHNV and CDR2 YYDKDF (reference sequence). There are 14 residues in the CDR3. In DNA, the CDR3 is TGTGCCATTCGGCAGGGGGCCCTGAACACTGAAGCTTTCTTT. It codes for CAIRQGALNTEAFF.

There are a few counts of this clone. V gene TRBV3-1 (or the pseudogene TRBV3-2) combines with J gene TRBJ2-1, with TRBD1 matching over 7 bases. The germline CDR1 and CDR2 sequences are LGHDT and YNNKEL (reference sequence). V lost 2 bases, J lost 5 bases, and 9 bases stayed unmatched. CDR3 length: 16 residues. CDR3 nucleotides: TGTGCCAGCAGCCAAACTTACCGGGACAGTAACAATGAGCAGTTCTTC. Encoded protein: CASSQTYRDSNNEQFF.

The chain has TRBV19 and TRBJ1-1; D possibly corresponds to TRBD1 (6 bases). Trimming pared 10 bases from V and 2 bases from J, leaving 14 bases between. The CDR3 contains 13 residues. Germline V CDR1 and CDR2: LNHDA, SQIVND (reference sequence). DNA of the CDR3: TGTGCCACCTCCGACAGGCCCAACACTGAAGCTTTCTTT. It codes for CATSDRPNTEAFF. Full variable domain (rest looked up from reference TRBV19 and TRBJ1-1): DGGITQSPKYLFRKEGQNVTLSCEQNLNHDAMYWYRQDPGQGLRLIYYSQIVNDFQKGDIAEGYSVSREKKESFPLTVTSAQKNPTAFYLCATSDRPNTEAFFGQGTRLTVV.

The chain carries TRBV7-8 and TRBJ1-5; 8 positions match TRBD1. The CDR3 has 15 residues. V lost 5 bases, J lost 3 bases, and 6 bases stayed unmatched. Germline CDR1 and CDR2: SGHVS and FQNEAQ. As DNA, the CDR3 is TGTGCCAGCAGCGGGGACAGGAGACTCAATCAGCCCCAGCATTTT. This encodes CASSGDRRLNQPQHF.

The chain links TRBV6-5 to TRBJ1-4, with a weak D call TRBD1 (5 bases). Germline values: CDR1 MNHEY, CDR2 SVGAGI. V lost 1 base and J lost 8, with 11 bases in between. This CDR3 comprises 14 residues. CDR3 protein: CASSYFGGGEKLFF. The CDR3 DNA is TGTGCCAGCAGTTACTTTGGGGGAGGGGAAAAACTGTTTTTT.

The gene calls are TRBV4-1 and TRBJ1-3, with D tentatively TRBD1 (6 bases). This CDR3 is built from 16 residues. From germline, CDR1 is MGHRA and CDR2 YSYEKL. Deletions cut 3 bases from V and 0 bases from J, with 12 bases between. CDR3 DNA: TGCGCCAGCAGCCAGTGGGACACGAGCTCTGGAAACACCATATATTTT. Translation: CASSQWDTSSGNTIYF.

The CDR3 is CASSPTSGGTDTQYF. The DNA of the CDR3 is TGTGCCAGCAGCCCGACTAGCGGGGGAACAGATACGCAGTATTTT. The chain combines TRBV7-2 with TRBJ2-3, with TRBD2 identical over 12 bases. V shed 5 bases and J 3 bases; nucleotides not matched to a gene: 3. This CDR3 region has 15 residues. CDR1 SGHTA and CDR2 FQGNSA come from the germline V gene.

J is TRBJ1-5 and V is TRBV19, with D tentatively TRBD1 (6 bases). Germline values: CDR1 LNHDA, CDR2 SQIVND (reference sequence). The CDR3 extends over 13 amino acids. V lost 7 bases to trimming and J lost 6 bases, with 13 bases between them. CDR3 region: CASTYRVGQPQHF. CDR3 in DNA: TGTGCCAGTACTTACAGGGTTGGTCAGCCCCAGCATTTT.

CDR3 DNA: TGTGCCAGCAGCATCCTCGGGGGCGAAGCTTTCTTT. It specifies CASSILGGEAFF. The gene calls are TRBV28 and TRBJ1-1, with D perhaps matching TRBD1 (6 bases). Trimming pared 6 bases from V and 8 bases from J, leaving 13 bases between. This CDR3 has 12 residues. Germline CDR1 and CDR2: MDHEN and SYDVKM.